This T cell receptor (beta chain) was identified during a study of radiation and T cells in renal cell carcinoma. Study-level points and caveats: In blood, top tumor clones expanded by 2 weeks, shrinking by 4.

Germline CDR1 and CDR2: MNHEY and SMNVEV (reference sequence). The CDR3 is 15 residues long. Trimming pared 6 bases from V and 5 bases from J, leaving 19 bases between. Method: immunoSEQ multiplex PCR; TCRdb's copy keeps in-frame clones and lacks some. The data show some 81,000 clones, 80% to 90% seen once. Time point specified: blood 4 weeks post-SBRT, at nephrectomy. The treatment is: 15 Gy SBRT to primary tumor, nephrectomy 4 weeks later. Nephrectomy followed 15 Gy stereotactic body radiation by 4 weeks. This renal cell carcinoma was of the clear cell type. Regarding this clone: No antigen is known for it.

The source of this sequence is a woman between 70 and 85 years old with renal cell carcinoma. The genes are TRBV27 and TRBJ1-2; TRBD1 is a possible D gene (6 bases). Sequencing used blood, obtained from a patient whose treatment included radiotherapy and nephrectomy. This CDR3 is CASRYPSGASYGYTF. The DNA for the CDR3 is TGTGCCAGCAGATATCCCTCGGGGGCCTCGTATGGCTACACCTTC.